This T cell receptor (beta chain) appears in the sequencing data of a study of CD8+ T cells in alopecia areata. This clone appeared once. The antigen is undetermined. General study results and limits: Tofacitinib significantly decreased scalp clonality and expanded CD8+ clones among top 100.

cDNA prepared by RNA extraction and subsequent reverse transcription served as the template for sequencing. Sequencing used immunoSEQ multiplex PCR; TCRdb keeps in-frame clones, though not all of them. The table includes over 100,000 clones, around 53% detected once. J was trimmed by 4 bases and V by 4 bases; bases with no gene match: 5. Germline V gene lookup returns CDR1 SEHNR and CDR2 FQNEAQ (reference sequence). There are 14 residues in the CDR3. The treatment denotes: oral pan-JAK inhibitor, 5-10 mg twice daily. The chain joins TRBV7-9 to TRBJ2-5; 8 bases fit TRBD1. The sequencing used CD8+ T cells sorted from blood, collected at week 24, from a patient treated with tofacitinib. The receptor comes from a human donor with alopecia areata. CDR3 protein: CASSSGQGRETQYF. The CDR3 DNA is TGTGCCAGCAGCTCCGGACAGGGAAGAGAGACCCAGTACTTC.